The present T cell receptor beta chain was sequenced within a study of regulatory T cells in long-lasting Graves disease. General study findings and limits: Investigators studied peripheral blood only, not thyroid tissue.

The CDR3 runs 13 residues. V was pared by 4 bases and J by 10 bases, with 14 bases between. The germline CDR1 and CDR2 sequences are SEHNR and FQNEAQ (reference sequence). As concerns this clonotype: The target antigen is unknown. Just one base apart from a much larger clone, this may be a read error.

The time point is: newly diagnosed GD, antithyroid drugs for less than 3 months. With RNA extracted from PBMCs as input, the TCR library was made. According to the study, TCR beta libraries were built with iRepertoire HTBI primers and CDR3-region Arm-PCR. One entry per CDR3 protein results from TCRdb running MiXCR on the multiplex PCR reads. In the table there are 350,000 to 550,000 distinct CDR3 sequences, roughly 15% of which are singletons. Another study also made use of these data, one on T cells in Graves' hyperthyroidism and ophthalmopathy. As that report states: Each diagnosis was grounded in clinical symptoms, serum thyroxine and TRAb, thyroid ultrasound, and orbital computed tomography. Most clonotypes that expanded in the thyroid above 0.001 also showed up in blood.

Sequenced here: peripheral blood mononuclear cells (PBMCs), sampled at new diagnosis, from a patient treated with antithyroid drugs. The receptor was derived from a woman aged 18-35 years with Graves disease. V and J are TRBV7-9 and TRBJ2-1; a possible D gene is TRBD1 (6 bases). The CDR3 region has the DNA TGTGCCAGCAGCTCTTCGGACAGTTACGAGCAGTTCTTC. Residues: CASSSSDSYEQFF.